This TCR beta chain originates from a study of T cells in Graves' hyperthyroidism and ophthalmopathy. This clonotype was counted many times. What it recognizes is unknown. This CDR3 comprises 14 residues. The V gene lost 2 bases and the J gene lost 4 bases, with 12 bases spanning the gap. Germline V gene data show CDR1 as SGHRS and CDR2 as YFSETQ. TCR beta CDR3 sequences were amplified from RNA transcripts. Carried out on the TCR CDR3, a first-round RT-PCR used the HTBI primer set. TCRdb re-analysed the multiplex PCR reads in MiXCR, keeping a single row per CDR3 protein. The table shows about 690,000 distinct CDR3 sequences, with around 15% occurring only once. Overall study findings and caveats: Ophthalmopathy could be told apart from stable hyperthyroidism with a 13 V-J model.

PBMCs were collected from an approximately 9.4 ml volume of fresh peripheral blood. V is TRBV5-1 and J is TRBJ1-2; possibly TRBD1 for D (5 bases). Sequencing was carried out using blood. The clonotype originates from a man in his fifties with Graves' hyperthyroidism. CDR3 residues: CASSFRGSGYGYTF. The CDR3 DNA sequence: TGCGCCAGCAGCTTTAGGGGATCCGGCTATGGCTACACCTTC.